A single sample is the source of the 21 T cell receptor beta chains below, sequenced in a study of OX40 agonist ivuxolimab in advanced cancers. Sequencing used immunoSEQ multiplex PCR; TCRdb keeps in-frame clones, though not all of them. Seen here are nearly 95,000 clones, 85% to 95% observed once, and the top ten hold about 2.4%. The sequencing here drew on CD4+ or CD8+ T cells sorted from blood, taken in a trial of the OX40 agonist ivuxolimab. These receptors were obtained from an adult with an advanced solid tumor such as melanoma, head and neck, liver or kidney cancer.

This chain links TRBV13 with TRBJ2-2; weak D call: TRBD2 (7 bases). The germline V gene has CDR1 PRHDT and CDR2 FYEKMQ (reference sequence). V was cut by 0 bases and J by 6 bases, with 14 bases left in between. This CDR3 has 16 amino acids. This CDR3 reads CASSLGGGAPAGELFF. The CDR3 region has the DNA TGTGCCAGCAGCTTAGGTGGGGGGGCCCCCGCCGGGGAGCTGTTTTTT.

This chain links TRBV15 with TRBJ2-1; 9 bases line up with TRBD1. The CDR3 spans 16 residues. V shed 3 bases, J shed 7 bases, and the junction held 10 bases outside the gene matches. Germline V lookup: CDR1 LNHNV, CDR2 YYDKDF (reference sequence). This chain's CDR3 is CATSRPGQGEENEQFF. DNA for the CDR3: TGTGCCACCAGCAGGCCGGGACAGGGCGAGGAGAATGAGCAGTTCTTC.

As DNA, the CDR3 is TGTGCCACCGGCCTAGCGGGAGGAGAGACCCAGTACTTC. Amino acids: CATGLAGGETQYF. The chain employs TRBV15 and TRBJ2-5, with 11 bases that match TRBD2. From germline, CDR1 is LNHNV and CDR2 YYDKDF (reference sequence). The CDR3 loop spans 13 amino acids. V was pared by 8 bases and J by 4 bases, with 3 bases of the junction left unmatched.

The chain has TRBV6-1 and TRBJ2-2; possible D gene TRBD1, 6 bases. Germline V CDR1 and CDR2: MNHNS, SASEGT. V was cut by 9 bases and J by 6 bases, with 8 bases left in between. The CDR3 contains 11 residues. Here the CDR3 reads CASTGSGELFF. The CDR3 region has the DNA TGTGCCAGTACAGGGTCCGGGGAGCTGTTTTTT.

The chain recombines TRBV29-1 with TRBJ1-2; no clear D. Between the trimmed V and J ends, which lost 7 bases and 4 bases, there was a span of 13 bases. The CDR3 runs to 12 residues. CDR1 SQVTM and CDR2 ANQGSEA come from the germline V gene. The CDR3 loop reads CSAATGGYGYTF. DNA for the CDR3: TGCAGCGCCGCGACTGGAGGCTATGGCTACACCTTC.

The sample holds one count of this clone. The V and J genes are TRBV7-9 and TRBJ1-2; TRBD1 agrees at 7 bases. This CDR3 has 13 amino acids. V gave up 1 base and J gave up 8 bases; unmatched junction bases: 4. Looked up from germline, CDR1 is SEHNR and CDR2 is FQNEAQ (reference sequence). The CDR3 loop is CASSLGGGRGYTF. CDR3 nucleotides: TGTGCCAGCAGCTTAGGAGGGGGCCGGGGCTACACCTTC. Full variable domain (missing parts from reference TRBV7-9 and TRBJ1-2): DTGVSQNPRHKITKRGQNVTFRCDPISEHNRLYWYRQTLGQGPEFLTYFQNEAQLEKSRLLSDRFSAERPKGSFSTLEIQRTEQGDSAMYLCASSLGGGRGYTFGSGTRLTVV.

V usage is TRBV6-5 and J usage is TRBJ2-6, with D unclear. Germline-derived CDR1 and CDR2 are MNHEY and SVGAGI. V was cut by 5 bases and J by 1 base, with 9 bases left in between. This CDR3 contains 15 residues. Written as DNA, the CDR3 is TGTGCCAGCAGTGTCGGGTGGTCTGGGGCCAACGTCCTGACTTTC. Encoded protein: CASSVGWSGANVLTF.

This chain uses TRBV7-2 with TRBJ2-5, with D perhaps matching TRBD2 (5 bases). V gave up 3 bases and J gave up 4 bases, with 12 bases separating them. Per germline, CDR1 SGHTA and CDR2 FQGNSA. The CDR3 covers 14 residues. The CDR3 region is CASSFTPGLETQYF. DNA of the CDR3: TGTGCCAGCAGCTTTACGCCAGGACTAGAGACCCAGTACTTC.

CDR3 DNA: TGCAGCGTTTTAGCGGGGGACACAGATACGCAGTATTTT. Translating it yields CSVLAGDTDTQYF. The rearrangement uses TRBV29-1 and TRBJ2-3; 9 nucleotides match TRBD2. Trimming cost V 5 bases and J 2 bases; bases outside gene matches: 2. Germline CDR1 and CDR2: SQVTM and ANQGSEA. The CDR3 sequence is 13 residues long.

The gene calls are TRBV30 and TRBJ2-1, with 12 bases matching TRBD2. CDR3 size: 20 residues. The ends lost 1 base at V and 4 bases at J; junction bases unmatched: 17. Looked up from germline, CDR1 is GTSNPN and CDR2 is SVGIG (reference sequence). The CDR3: CAWSGWSSGGAGVPYNEQFF. The CDR3 DNA is TGTGCCTGGAGTGGGTGGTCTAGCGGGGGGGCCGGGGTCCCTTACAATGAGCAGTTCTTC.

The rearrangement joins TRBV5-8 to TRBJ1-1; no firm D call. V was pared by 1 base and J by 4 bases, with 8 bases between. Germline assignment: CDR1 SGHTS and CDR2 YDEGEE. The CDR3 has 13 amino acids. The chain's CDR3 is CASSLQMATEAFF. CDR3 in DNA: TGTGCCAGCAGCTTGCAAATGGCCACTGAAGCTTTCTTT.

This chain uses TRBV6-6 with TRBJ1-6; D possibly corresponds to TRBD1 (5 bases). This CDR3 comprises 16 residues. Per the germline V gene, CDR1 is MNHNY and CDR2 is SVGAGI (reference sequence). V lost 8 bases to trimming and J lost 0 bases, with 14 bases between them. CDR3 in DNA: TGTGCCAGCTGCGATCACAGGAGCTCCTATAATTCACCCCTCCACTTT. This codes for CASCDHRSSYNSPLHF.

The V gene is TRBV9, the J gene TRBJ2-2, with TRBD2 matching 13 bases. Germline CDR1 and CDR2: SGDLS and YYNGEE. CDR3 length: 15 residues. V gave up 5 bases and J gave up 6 bases; unmatched junction bases: 4. CDR3 amino acids: CASSPGTSGAGELFF. Written as DNA, the CDR3 is TGTGCCAGCAGTCCCGGGACTAGCGGGGCCGGGGAGCTGTTTTTT.

The chain is built from TRBV13 and TRBJ2-1; 13 nucleotides align to TRBD2. The CDR3 contains 17 residues. CDR1 and CDR2 from the germline V gene are PRHDT and FYEKMQ (reference sequence). The V segment lost 5 bases and the J segment 5 bases; nucleotides outside the gene matches: 9. The CDR3 is CASSLPTSGGLDNEQFF. CDR3 in DNA: TGTGCCAGCAGCCTTCCGACTAGCGGGGGGCTCGACAATGAGCAGTTCTTC. The whole variable domain, remainder taken from reference TRBV13 and TRBJ2-1, is AAGVIQSPRHLIKEKRETATLKCYPIPRHDTVYWYQQGPGQDPQFLISFYEKMQSDKGSIPDRFSAQQFSDYHSELNMSSLELGDSALYFCASSLPTSGGLDNEQFFGPGTRLTVL.

The chain recombines TRBV4-2 with TRBJ1-2; 7 bases map to TRBD1. J gave up 8 bases and V 3 bases, and 9 bases lay outside the gene matches. The germline CDR1 and CDR2 sequences are LGHNA and YNFKEQ. The CDR3 runs to 14 residues. DNA of the CDR3: TGTGCCAGCAGCCATCAGACCGACAGGGACGGCTACACCTTC. Its protein product is CASSHQTDRDGYTF.

A single count supports this clone. The rearrangement uses TRBV19 and TRBJ1-2; the D is unclear. V was trimmed by 10 bases and J by 4 bases, leaving 10 bases between them. Germline V gene sequence: CDR1 LNHDA, CDR2 SQIVND (reference sequence). This CDR3 has 11 amino acids. For the CDR3, the DNA is TGTGCCACCTCGGGCCCCTATGGCTACACCTTC. Amino acid sequence: CATSGPYGYTF.

This chain connects TRBV25-1 to TRBJ2-7; D is perhaps TRBD1 (6 bases). V was trimmed by 3 bases and J by 3 bases, leaving 21 bases between them. The CDR3 length is 17 residues. Germline values: CDR1 MGHDK, CDR2 SYGVNS. This CDR3 reads CASSDYGSPGVIYEQYF. The DNA for the CDR3 is TGTGCCAGCAGTGATTATGGCTCTCCAGGGGTGATCTACGAGCAGTACTTC.

The V gene is TRBV10-2, the J gene TRBJ2-3; D is perhaps TRBD1 (5 bases). V lost 6 bases and J 7 bases, leaving 11 bases between the germline ends. This CDR3 has 12 residues. In germline, CDR1 is WSHSY, CDR2 SAAADI. The CDR3: CASSPTGHTQYF. CDR3 DNA: TGCGCCAGCAGCCCAACAGGCCATACGCAGTATTTT.

This chain uses TRBV13 with TRBJ2-3; D call uncertain. V was clipped by 6 bases and J by 8 bases, with 15 bases between them. The germline V gene has CDR1 PRHDT and CDR2 FYEKMQ (reference sequence). CDR3 length equals 13 residues. The CDR3 is CASRSPLGGTQYF. DNA for the CDR3: TGTGCCAGCAGATCCCCCCTCGGTGGTACGCAGTATTTT.

V is TRBV29-1 and J is TRBJ1-1; D is unclear. This CDR3 has 12 amino acids. Trimming cost V 5 bases and J 7 bases, with 14 bases left between them. Germline V gene data show CDR1 as SQVTM and CDR2 as ANQGSEA. CDR3 sequence (DNA): TGCAGCGTTCCCGGGGAGAGGAGTGAAGCTTTCTTT. This translates into CSVPGERSEAFF.

The chain uses TRBV6-5 and TRBJ2-7, with D perhaps matching TRBD2 (6 bases). Per germline, CDR1 MNHEY and CDR2 SVGAGI. The CDR3 extends over 14 amino acids. V was shortened by 0 bases and J by 3 bases, with 9 bases between the two germline ends. CDR3 sequence reads: CASSYSSGGYEQYF. In DNA, the CDR3 is TGTGCCAGCAGTTACTCTAGCGGCGGCTACGAGCAGTACTTC.